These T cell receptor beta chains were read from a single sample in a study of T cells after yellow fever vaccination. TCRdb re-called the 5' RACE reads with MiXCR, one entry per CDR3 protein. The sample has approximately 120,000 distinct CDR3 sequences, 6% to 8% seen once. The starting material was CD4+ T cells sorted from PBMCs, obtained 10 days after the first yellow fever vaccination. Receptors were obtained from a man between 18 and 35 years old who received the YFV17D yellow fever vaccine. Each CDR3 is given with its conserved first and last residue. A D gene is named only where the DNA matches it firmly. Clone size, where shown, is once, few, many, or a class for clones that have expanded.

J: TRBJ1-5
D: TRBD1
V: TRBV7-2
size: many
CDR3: CASSPGGPQHF
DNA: TGTGCCAGCAGCCCAGGGGGGCCCCAGCATTTT

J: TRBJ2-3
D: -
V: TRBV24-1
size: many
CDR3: CATSANTPDTQYF
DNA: TGTGCCACCAGTGCTAATACACCGGATACGCAGTATTTT

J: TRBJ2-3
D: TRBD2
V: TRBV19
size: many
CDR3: CASSFRLAGDTDTQYF
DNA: TGTGCCAGTAGTTTCCGACTAGCGGGGGACACAGATACGCAGTATTTT

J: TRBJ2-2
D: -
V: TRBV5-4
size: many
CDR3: CASRPEGGAESGELFF
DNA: TGTGCCAGCAGGCCTGAGGGGGGCGCCGAATCCGGGGAGCTGTTTTTT

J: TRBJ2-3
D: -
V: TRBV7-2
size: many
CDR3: CASSEKKGGTDTQYF
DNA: TGTGCCAGCAGCGAGAAAAAAGGAGGCACAGATACGCAGTATTTT

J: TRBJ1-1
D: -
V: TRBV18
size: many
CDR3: CASSPDLNTEAFF
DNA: TGTGCCAGCTCTCCGGACCTGAACACTGAAGCTTTCTTT

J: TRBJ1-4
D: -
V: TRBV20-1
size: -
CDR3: CSAKRTRAGEKLFF
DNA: TGCAGTGCTAAACGGACACGGGCCGGGGAAAAACTGTTTTTT

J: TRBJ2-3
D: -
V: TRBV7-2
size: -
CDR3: CASSLGGDVDTQYF
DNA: TGTGCCAGCAGCTTAGGGGGGGACGTGGATACGCAGTATTTT

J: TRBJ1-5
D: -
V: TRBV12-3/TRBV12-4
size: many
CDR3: CASSSQHREQPQHF
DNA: TGTGCCAGCAGTTCTCAACATAGGGAGCAGCCCCAGCATTTT

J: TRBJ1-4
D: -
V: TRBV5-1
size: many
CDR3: CASSEVATNEKLFF
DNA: TGCGCCAGCAGCGAGGTGGCAACTAATGAAAAACTGTTTTTT

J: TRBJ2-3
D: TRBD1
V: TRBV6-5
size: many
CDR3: CASSYRQGITDTQYF
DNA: TGTGCCAGCAGTTATAGACAGGGAATCACAGATACGCAGTATTTT

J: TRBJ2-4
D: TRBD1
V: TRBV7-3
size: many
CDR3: CASSPGQDRLYF
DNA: TGTGCCAGCAGCCCAGGACAGGACAGGCTGTACTTC

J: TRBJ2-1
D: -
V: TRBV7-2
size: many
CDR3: CASRDGSLNEQFF
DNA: TGTGCCAGCAGGGACGGGTCCCTCAATGAGCAGTTCTTC

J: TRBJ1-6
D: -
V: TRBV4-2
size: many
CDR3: CASSPGQSGPPLHF
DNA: TGTGCCAGCAGCCCCGGACAGAGTGGGCCACCCCTCCACTTT

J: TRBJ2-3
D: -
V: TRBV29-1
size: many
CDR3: CSARTLWSTDTQYF
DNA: TGCAGCGCACGGACACTTTGGAGCACAGATACGCAGTATTTT

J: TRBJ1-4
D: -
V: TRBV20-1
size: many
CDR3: CSALPATNEKLFF
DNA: TGCAGTGCCCTTCCTGCAACTAATGAAAAACTGTTTTTT

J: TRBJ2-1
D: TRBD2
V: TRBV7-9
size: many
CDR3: CASSQPSGGNEQFF
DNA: TGTGCCAGCAGCCAGCCTAGCGGGGGAAATGAGCAGTTCTTC

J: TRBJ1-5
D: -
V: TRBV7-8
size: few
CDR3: CASSPPWLGGISNQPQHF
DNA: TGTGCCAGCAGCCCACCCTGGTTGGGAGGGATTAGCAATCAGCCCCAGCATTTT

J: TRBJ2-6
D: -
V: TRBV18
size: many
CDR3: CASSRFGDSGANVLTF
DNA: TGTGCCAGCTCACGGTTCGGGGACTCTGGGGCCAACGTCCTGACTTTC

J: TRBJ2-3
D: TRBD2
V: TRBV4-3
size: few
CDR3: CASSQGLTSGGTDTQYF
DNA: TGCGCCAGCAGCCAAGGGCTAACTAGCGGGGGGACAGATACGCAGTATTTT

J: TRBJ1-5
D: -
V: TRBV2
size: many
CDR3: CASSDDTNQPQHF
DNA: TGTGCCAGCAGTGATGATACTAATCAGCCCCAGCATTTT

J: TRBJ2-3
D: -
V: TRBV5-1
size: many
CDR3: CASSLDSDTQYF
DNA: TGCGCCAGCAGCTTGGATTCGGATACGCAGTATTTT

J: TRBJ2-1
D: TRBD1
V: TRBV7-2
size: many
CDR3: CASSSTGTGVNEQFF
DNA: TGTGCCAGCAGCTCCACCGGGACAGGGGTCAATGAGCAGTTCTTC

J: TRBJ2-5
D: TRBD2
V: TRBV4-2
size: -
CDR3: CASSHGTSGGGETQYF
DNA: TGTGCCAGCAGCCATGGGACTAGCGGGGGAGGGGAGACCCAGTACTTC

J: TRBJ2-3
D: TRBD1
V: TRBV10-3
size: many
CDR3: CAISSGDRGITDTQYF
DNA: TGTGCCATCAGCTCCGGGGACAGGGGCATCACAGATACGCAGTATTTT

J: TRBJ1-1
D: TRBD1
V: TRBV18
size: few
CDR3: CASSPRGQGTGGTEAFF
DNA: TGTGCCAGCTCACCACGGGGACAGGGGACAGGTGGTACTGAAGCTTTCTTT

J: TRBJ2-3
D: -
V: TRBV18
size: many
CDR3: CASSPQRSTDTQYF
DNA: TGTGCCAGCTCACCACAGCGGTCCACAGATACGCAGTATTTT

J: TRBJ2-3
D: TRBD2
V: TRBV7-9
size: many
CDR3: CASSLTRGGPGDTQYF
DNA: TGTGCCAGCAGCTTAACGCGGGGGGGCCCCGGAGATACGCAGTATTTT

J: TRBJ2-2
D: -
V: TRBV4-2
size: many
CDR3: CASSQAPGELFF
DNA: TGTGCCAGCAGCCAAGCGCCCGGGGAGCTGTTTTTT

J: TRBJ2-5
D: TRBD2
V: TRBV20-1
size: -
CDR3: CSAADLPSGGKETQYF
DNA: TGCAGTGCCGCCGACTTACCCAGCGGGGGGAAAGAGACCCAGTACTTC

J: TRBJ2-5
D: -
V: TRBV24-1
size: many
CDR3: CATSDLDSQETQYF
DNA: TGTGCCACCAGTGACCTGGACAGTCAAGAGACCCAGTACTTC

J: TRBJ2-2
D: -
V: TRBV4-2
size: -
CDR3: CASSQAPGVNTGELFF
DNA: TGTGCCAGCAGCCAAGCCCCAGGGGTGAACACCGGGGAGCTGTTTTTT

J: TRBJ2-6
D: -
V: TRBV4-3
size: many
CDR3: CASSLLFGQHSGANVLTF
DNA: TGCGCCAGCAGCCTTTTATTCGGACAGCACTCTGGGGCCAACGTCCTGACTTTC

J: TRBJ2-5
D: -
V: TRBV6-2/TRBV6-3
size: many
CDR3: CASSLRPAETQYF
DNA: TGTGCCAGCAGTTTACGCCCCGCGGAGACCCAGTACTTC

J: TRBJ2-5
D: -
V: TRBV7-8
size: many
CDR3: CASSPGASRETQYF
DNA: TGTGCCAGCAGCCCAGGGGCGAGTCGAGAGACCCAGTACTTC

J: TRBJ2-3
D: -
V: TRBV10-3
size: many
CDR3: CAISGQVTTDTQYF
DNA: TGTGCCATCAGTGGACAAGTGACTACAGATACGCAGTATTTT

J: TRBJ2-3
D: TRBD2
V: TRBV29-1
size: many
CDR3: CSVAASGGAFDTQYF
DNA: TGCAGCGTTGCGGCTAGCGGGGGGGCGTTTGATACGCAGTATTTT

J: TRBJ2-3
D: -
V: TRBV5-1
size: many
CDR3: CASSLGSISTDTQYF
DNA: TGCGCCAGCAGCTTGGGTTCCATTAGCACAGATACGCAGTATTTT

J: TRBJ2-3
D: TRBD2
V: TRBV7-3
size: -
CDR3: CASSLGLEADTQYF
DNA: TGTGCCAGCAGCTTAGGACTAGAGGCAGATACGCAGTATTTT

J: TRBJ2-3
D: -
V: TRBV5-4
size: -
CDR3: CASSSHGGGTDTQYF
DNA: TGTGCCAGCAGCTCCCACGGGGGCGGCACAGATACGCAGTATTTT

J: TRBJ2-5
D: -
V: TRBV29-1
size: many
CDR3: CSAGSGETQYF
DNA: TGCAGCGCGGGGAGTGGAGAGACCCAGTACTTC

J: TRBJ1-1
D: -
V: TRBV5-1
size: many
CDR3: CASSLGQRRNTEAFF
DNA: TGCGCCAGCAGCTTAGGACAGCGAAGAAACACTGAAGCTTTCTTT

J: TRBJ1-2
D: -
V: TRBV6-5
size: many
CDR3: CASSLSRTDFYGYTF
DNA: TGTGCCAGCAGTCTATCTCGGACAGACTTCTATGGCTACACCTTC

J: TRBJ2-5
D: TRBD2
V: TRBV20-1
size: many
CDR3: CSARDPSREGETQYF
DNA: TGCAGTGCTAGAGATCCTAGCAGGGAGGGCGAGACCCAGTACTTC

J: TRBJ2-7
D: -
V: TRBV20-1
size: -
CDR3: CSARAGVLGEQYF
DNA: TGCAGTGCACGGGCCGGGGTCCTAGGCGAGCAGTACTTC

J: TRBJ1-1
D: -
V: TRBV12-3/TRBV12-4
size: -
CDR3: CASSPFEGTEAFF
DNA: TGTGCCAGCAGTCCCTTTGAGGGCACTGAAGCTTTCTTT